This T cell receptor beta chain came from a study of T cell repertoires in cytomegalovirus infection. This CDR3 has 15 residues. Germline trimming cut 2 bases from V and 4 bases from J; bases unmatched to any gene: 4. General observations from the study: The study found HLA-C-restricted CMV-specific TCR beta clonotypes dominating the ex vivo response.

This clonotype was detected ten times or more. Its antigen is unknown. TCRdb called the reads again in MiXCR, with one record for every CDR3 protein. The table has about 260,000 distinct CDR3 sequences, roughly 9% seen once; the top ten hold roughly 15%. Input material: PBMCs. This TCR was sampled from a human donor in good health (CMV status not recorded). Some clones in this sample may be carry-over from other donors' samples. The chain links TRBV12-3 or TRBV12-4 to TRBJ2-5; 10 bases line up with TRBD2. As DNA, the CDR3 is TGTGCCAGCAGTTTAAGGGCTAGCGGGAGAGAGACCCAGTACTTC. This sequence encodes CASSLRASGRETQYF.